This T cell receptor beta chain was observed in a study of T cell changes during pregnancy in multiple sclerosis. The CDR3 spans 17 residues. The V gene's germline CDR1 is LNHNV and CDR2 YYDKDF (reference sequence). The ends lost 0 bases at V and 8 bases at J; junction bases unmatched: 9. Profiling relied on immunoSEQ multiplex PCR, and the TCRdb table lists in-frame clones only, not all of them. This sample has 95,000 to 100,000 clones; 91% occur once, and the top ten carry 2.5% to 3.5%. The TCR originated in a female donor with multiple sclerosis, enrolled in a pregnancy study. This sample comprised peripheral blood, obtained in the second trimester of pregnancy. V is TRBV15 and J is TRBJ2-1, with 11 positions matching TRBD2. This chain's CDR3 is CATSRDGRLAGNHEQFF. CDR3 bases: TGTGCCACCAGCAGAGATGGAAGACTAGCGGGAAACCATGAGCAGTTCTTC.